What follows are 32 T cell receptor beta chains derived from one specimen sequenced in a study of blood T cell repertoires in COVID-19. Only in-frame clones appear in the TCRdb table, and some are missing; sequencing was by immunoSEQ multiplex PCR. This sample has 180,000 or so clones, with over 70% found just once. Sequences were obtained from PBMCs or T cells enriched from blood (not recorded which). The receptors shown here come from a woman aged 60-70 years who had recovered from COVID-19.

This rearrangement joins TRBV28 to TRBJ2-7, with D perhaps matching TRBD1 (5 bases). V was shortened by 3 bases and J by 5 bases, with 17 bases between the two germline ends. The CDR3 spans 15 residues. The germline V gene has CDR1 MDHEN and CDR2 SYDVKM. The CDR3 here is CASSLVGRFSDEQYF. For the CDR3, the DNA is TGTGCCAGCAGTTTGGTGGGGCGTTTTAGTGACGAGCAGTACTTC.

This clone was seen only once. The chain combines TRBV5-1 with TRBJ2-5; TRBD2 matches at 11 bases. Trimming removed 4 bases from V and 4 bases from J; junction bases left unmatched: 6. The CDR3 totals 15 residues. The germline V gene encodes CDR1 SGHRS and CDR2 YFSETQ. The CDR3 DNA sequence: TGCGCCAGCAGCAGTAGCGGGGGGGCAAGAGAGACCCAGTACTTC. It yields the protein CASSSSGGARETQYF. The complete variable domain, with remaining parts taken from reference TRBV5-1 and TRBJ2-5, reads KAGVTQTPRYLIKTRGQQVTLSCSPISGHRSVSWYQQTPGQGLQFLFEYFSETQRNKGNFPGRFSGRQFSNSRSEMNVSTLELGDSALYLCASSSSGGARETQYFGPGTRLLVL.

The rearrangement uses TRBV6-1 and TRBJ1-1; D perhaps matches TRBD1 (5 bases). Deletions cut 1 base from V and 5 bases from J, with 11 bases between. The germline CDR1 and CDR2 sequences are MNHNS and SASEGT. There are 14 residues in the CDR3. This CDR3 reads CASSEGWGRTEAFF. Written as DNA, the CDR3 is TGTGCCAGCAGTGAAGGATGGGGGAGGACTGAAGCTTTCTTT.

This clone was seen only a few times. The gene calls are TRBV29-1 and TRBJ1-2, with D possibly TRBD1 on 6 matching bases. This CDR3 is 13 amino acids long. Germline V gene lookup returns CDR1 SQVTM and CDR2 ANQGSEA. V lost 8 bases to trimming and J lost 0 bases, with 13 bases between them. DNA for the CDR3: TGCAGCACCTGGACAGTGACTAACTATGGCTACACCTTC. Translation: CSTWTVTNYGYTF.

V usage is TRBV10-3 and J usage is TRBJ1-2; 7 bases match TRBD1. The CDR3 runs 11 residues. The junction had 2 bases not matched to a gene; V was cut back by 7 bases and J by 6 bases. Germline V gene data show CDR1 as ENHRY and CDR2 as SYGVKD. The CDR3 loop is CAINQGDGYTF. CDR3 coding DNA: TGTGCCATCAATCAGGGGGATGGCTACACCTTC.

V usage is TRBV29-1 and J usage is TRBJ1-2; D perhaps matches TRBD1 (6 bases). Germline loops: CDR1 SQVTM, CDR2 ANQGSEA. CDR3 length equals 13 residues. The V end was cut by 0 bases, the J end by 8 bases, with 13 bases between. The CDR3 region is CSVEDLGARGYTF. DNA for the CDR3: TGCAGCGTTGAAGATCTGGGGGCGAGAGGCTACACCTTC.

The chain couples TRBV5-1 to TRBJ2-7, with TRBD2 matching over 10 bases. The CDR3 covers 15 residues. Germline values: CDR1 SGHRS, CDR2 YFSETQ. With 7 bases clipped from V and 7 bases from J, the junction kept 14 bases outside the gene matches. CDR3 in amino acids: CASRLGTSARGEQYF. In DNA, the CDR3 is TGCGCCAGCCGACTGGGGACTAGCGCCCGGGGTGAGCAGTACTTC. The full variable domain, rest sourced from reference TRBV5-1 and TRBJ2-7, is KAGVTQTPRYLIKTRGQQVTLSCSPISGHRSVSWYQQTPGQGLQFLFEYFSETQRNKGNFPGRFSGRQFSNSRSEMNVSTLELGDSALYLCASRLGTSARGEQYFGPGTRLTVT.

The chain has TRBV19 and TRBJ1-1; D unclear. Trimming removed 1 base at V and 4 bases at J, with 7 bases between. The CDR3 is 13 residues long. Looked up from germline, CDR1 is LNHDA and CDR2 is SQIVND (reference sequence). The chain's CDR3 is CASSIVRGTEAFF. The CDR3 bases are TGTGCCAGTAGTATAGTCCGAGGCACTGAAGCTTTCTTT.

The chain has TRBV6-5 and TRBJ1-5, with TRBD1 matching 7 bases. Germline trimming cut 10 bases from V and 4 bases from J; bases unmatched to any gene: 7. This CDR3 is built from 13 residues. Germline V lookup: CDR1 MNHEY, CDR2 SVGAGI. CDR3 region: CATQTGENQPQHF. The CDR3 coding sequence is TGTGCCACCCAAACAGGGGAGAATCAGCCCCAGCATTTT.

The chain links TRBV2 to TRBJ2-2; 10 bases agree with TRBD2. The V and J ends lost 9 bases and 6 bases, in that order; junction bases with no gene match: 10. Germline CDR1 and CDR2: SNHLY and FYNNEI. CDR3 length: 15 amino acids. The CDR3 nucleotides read TGTGCCAGTCTCAGGGGGACTAGCGTAGCCGGGGAGCTGTTTTTT. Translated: CASLRGTSVAGELFF.

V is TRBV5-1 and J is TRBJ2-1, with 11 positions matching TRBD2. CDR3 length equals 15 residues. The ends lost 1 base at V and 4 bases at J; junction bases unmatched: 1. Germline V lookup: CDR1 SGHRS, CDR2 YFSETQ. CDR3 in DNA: TGCGCCAGCAGCTTGAGGACTAGCGGGTACAATGAGCAGTTCTTC. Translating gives CASSLRTSGYNEQFF.

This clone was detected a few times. The CDR3 region is CASAPYGKKNIQYF. CDR3 DNA: TGTGCTAGTGCCCCGTACGGTAAAAAAAACATTCAGTACTTC. The chain is built from TRBV12-5 and TRBJ2-4; D unclear. The CDR3 has 14 amino acids. Germline V CDR1 and CDR2: LGHNT, FRNRAP. With 7 bases removed from V and 4 bases from J, the gap between germline ends came to 14 bases.

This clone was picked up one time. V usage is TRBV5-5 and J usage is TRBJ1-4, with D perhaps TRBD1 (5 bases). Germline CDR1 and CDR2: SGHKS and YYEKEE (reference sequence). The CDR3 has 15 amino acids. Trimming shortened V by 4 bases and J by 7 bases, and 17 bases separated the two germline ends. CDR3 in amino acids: CASSNPAGTAEKLFF. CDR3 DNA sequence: TGTGCCAGCAGCAATCCCGCGGGGACGGCTGAAAAACTGTTTTTT. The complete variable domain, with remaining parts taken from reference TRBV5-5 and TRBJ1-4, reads DAGVTQSPTHLIKTRGQQVTLRCSPISGHKSVSWYQQVLGQGPQFIFQYYEKEERGRGNFPDRFSARQFPNYSSELNVNALLLGDSALYLCASSNPAGTAEKLFFGSGTQLSVL.

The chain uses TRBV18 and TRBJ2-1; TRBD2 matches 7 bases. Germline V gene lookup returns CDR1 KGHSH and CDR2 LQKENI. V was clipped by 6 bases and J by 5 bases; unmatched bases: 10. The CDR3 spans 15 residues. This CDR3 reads CASSRTSLGNNEQFF. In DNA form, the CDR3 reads TGTGCCAGCTCCCGGACTAGTTTAGGGAACAATGAGCAGTTCTTC. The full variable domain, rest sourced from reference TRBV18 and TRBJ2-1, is NAGVMQNPRHLVRRRGQEARLRCSPMKGHSHVYWYRQLPEEGLKFMVYLQKENIIDESGMPKERFSAEFPKEGPSILRIQQVVRGDSAAYFCASSRTSLGNNEQFFGPGTRLTVL.

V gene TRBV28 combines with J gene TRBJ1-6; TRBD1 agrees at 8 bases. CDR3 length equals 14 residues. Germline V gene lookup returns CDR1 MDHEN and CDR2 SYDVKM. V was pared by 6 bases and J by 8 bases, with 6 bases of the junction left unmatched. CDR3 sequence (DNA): TGTGCCAGCAGAGAGACAGGGGAGTATTCACCCCTCCACTTT. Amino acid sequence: CASRETGEYSPLHF.

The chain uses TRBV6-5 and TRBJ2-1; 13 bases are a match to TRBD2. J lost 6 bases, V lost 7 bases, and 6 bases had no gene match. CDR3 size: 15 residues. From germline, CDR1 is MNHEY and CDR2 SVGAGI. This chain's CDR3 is CASIGLAGESNEQFF. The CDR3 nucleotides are TGTGCCAGCATTGGACTAGCGGGAGAAAGCAATGAGCAGTTCTTC.

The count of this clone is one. The CDR3 region has the DNA TGTGCCACCAGTGACCGGGGACAGGGGTCCTACTATGGCTACACCTTC. Translating gives CATSDRGQGSYYGYTF. The rearrangement joins TRBV24-1 to TRBJ1-2, with TRBD1 matching over 10 bases. This CDR3 has 16 amino acids. Germline CDR1 is KGHDR and CDR2 is SFDVKD. Trimming cost V 4 bases and J 3 bases; bases outside gene matches: 7.

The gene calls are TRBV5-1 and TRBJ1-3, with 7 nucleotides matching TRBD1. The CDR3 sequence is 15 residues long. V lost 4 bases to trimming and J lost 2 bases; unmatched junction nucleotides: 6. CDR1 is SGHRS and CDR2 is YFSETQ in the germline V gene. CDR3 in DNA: TGCGCCAGCAGCACACAGGGGTTGGCTGGAAACACCATATATTTT. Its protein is CASSTQGLAGNTIYF.

CDR3 DNA: TGTGCCAGCAGTTCAAATCCGGGACAGGGTAACTATGGCTACACCTTC. Translation gives CASSSNPGQGNYGYTF. The chain combines TRBV25-1 with TRBJ1-2; 9 bases fit TRBD1. The junction had 8 bases not matched to a gene; V was cut back by 5 bases and J by 1 base. Per germline, CDR1 MGHDK and CDR2 SYGVNS. The CDR3 runs to 16 residues.

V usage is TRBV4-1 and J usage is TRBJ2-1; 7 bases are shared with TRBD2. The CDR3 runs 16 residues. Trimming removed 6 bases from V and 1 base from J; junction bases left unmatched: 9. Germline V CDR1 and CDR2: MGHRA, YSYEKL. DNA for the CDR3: TGCGCCAGCAGTTATTTTGCTAGCGGTTCCTACAATGAGCAGTTCTTC. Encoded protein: CASSYFASGSYNEQFF.

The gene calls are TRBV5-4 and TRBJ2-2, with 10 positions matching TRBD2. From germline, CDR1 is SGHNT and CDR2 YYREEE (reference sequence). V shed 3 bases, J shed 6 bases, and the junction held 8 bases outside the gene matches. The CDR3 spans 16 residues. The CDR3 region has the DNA TGTGCCAGCAGCTCTATAGCGGGAGGAGCGGCCGGGGAGCTGTTTTTT. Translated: CASSSIAGGAAGELFF.

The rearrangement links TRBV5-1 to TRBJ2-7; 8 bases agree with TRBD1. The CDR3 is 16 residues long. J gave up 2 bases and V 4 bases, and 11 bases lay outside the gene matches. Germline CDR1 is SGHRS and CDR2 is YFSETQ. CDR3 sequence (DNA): TGCGCCAGCAGCAATACGATTACAGGGGGAACCTACGAGCAGTACTTC. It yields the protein CASSNTITGGTYEQYF.

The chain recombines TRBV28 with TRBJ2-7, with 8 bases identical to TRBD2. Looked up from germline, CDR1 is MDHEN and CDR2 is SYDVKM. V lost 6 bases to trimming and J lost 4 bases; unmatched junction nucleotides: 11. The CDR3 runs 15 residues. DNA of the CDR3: TGTGCCAGCAGGCCCCCGGGGCGGGAGGTGTACGAGCAGTACTTC. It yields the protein CASRPPGREVYEQYF.

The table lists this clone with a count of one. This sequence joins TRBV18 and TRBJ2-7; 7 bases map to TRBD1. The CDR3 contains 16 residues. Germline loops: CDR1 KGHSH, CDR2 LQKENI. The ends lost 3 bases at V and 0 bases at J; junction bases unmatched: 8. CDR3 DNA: TGTGCCAGCTCACCTCTAACAGGGGCACCCTCCTACGAGCAGTACTTC. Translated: CASSPLTGAPSYEQYF.

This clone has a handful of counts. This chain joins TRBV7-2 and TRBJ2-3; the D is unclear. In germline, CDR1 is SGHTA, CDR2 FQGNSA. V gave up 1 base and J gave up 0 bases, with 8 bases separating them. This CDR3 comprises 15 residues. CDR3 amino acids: CASSLERFSTDTQYF. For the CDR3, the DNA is TGTGCCAGCAGCTTAGAACGGTTCAGCACAGATACGCAGTATTTT.

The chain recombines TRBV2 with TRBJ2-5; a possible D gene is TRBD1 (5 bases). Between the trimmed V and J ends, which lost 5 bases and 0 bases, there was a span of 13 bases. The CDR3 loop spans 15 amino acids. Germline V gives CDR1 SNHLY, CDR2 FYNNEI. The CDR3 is CASSPPDKYQETQYF. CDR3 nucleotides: TGTGCCAGCAGTCCTCCGGACAAGTACCAAGAGACCCAGTACTTC. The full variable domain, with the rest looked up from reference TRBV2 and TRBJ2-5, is EPEVTQTPSHQVTQMGQEVILRCVPISNHLYFYWYRQILGQKVEFLVSFYNNEISEKSEIFDDQFSVERPDGSNFTLKIRSTKLEDSAMYFCASSPPDKYQETQYFGPGTRLLVL.

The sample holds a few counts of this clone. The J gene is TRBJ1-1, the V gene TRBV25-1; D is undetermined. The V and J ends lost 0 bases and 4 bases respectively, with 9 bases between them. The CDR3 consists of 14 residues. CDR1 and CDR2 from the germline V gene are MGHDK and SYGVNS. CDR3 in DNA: TGTGCCAGCAGTGAATACCAGGAGGGCACTGAAGCTTTCTTT. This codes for CASSEYQEGTEAFF.

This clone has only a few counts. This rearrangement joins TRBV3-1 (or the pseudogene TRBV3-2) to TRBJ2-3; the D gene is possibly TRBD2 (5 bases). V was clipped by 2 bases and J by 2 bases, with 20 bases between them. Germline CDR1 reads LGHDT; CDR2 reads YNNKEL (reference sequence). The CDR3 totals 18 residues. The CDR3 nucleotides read TGTGCCAGCAGCCAATCTACCGGGCGAGGACTCCACACAGATACGCAGTATTTT. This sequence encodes CASSQSTGRGLHTDTQYF.

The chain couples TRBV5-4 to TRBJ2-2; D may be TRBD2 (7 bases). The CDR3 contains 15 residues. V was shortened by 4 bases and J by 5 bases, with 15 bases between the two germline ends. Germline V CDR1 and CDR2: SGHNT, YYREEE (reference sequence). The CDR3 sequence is CASSPGGGNTGELFF. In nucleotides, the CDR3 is TGTGCCAGCAGCCCTGGGGGGGGCAATACCGGGGAGCTGTTTTTT.

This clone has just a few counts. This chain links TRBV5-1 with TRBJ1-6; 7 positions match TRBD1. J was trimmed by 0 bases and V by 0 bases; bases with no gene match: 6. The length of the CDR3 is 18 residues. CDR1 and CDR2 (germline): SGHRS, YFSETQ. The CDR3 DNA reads TGCGCCAGCAGCTTGGGGTGGGACAGCCTCTCCTATAATTCACCCCTCCACTTT. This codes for CASSLGWDSLSYNSPLHF. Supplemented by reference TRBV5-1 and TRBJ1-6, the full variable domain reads KAGVTQTPRYLIKTRGQQVTLSCSPISGHRSVSWYQQTPGQGLQFLFEYFSETQRNKGNFPGRFSGRQFSNSRSEMNVSTLELGDSALYLCASSLGWDSLSYNSPLHFGNGTRLTVT.

CDR3 in DNA: TGTGCCAGCAGCTTACAGTCTAGCGGGAGCTCCGAGCAGTACTTC. Translation: CASSLQSSGSSEQYF. The chain couples TRBV11-2 to TRBJ2-7; 10 bases agree with TRBD2. This CDR3 has 15 amino acids. Germline V gene lookup returns CDR1 SGHAT and CDR2 FQNNGV. The V segment lost 2 bases and the J segment 6 bases; nucleotides outside the gene matches: 7.

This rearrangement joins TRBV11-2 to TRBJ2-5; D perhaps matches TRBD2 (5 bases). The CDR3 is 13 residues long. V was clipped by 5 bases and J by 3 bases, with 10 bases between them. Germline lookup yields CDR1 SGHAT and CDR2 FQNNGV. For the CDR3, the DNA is TGTGCCAGCAGCCCTTGGGGAGAAGAGACCCAGTACTTC. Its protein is CASSPWGEETQYF.